The 16 T cell receptor beta chains presented below share a single source sample, sequenced in a study of blood T cell repertoires in COVID-19 (dated by TCRdb to the early 2020s). The library came from the immunoSEQ multiplex PCR assay. TCRdb retrieved this table from immuneACCESS and kept in-frame rearrangements only. Not all clones are present; in checked studies, unresolved V genes account for under half, and no reason is known for the remainder. The sample includes 150,000 to 200,000 clones, with approximately 86% observed a single time. The ten most abundant clones make up 7% of the sample. The specimen sequenced was peripheral blood. Receptors originate from a woman older than 75 in a cohort sampled during active or convalescent COVID-19.

J is TRBJ2-1 and V is TRBV19, with D tentatively TRBD1 (5 bases). This CDR3 spans 16 amino acids. Between the trimmed V and J ends, which lost 1 base and 1 base, there was a span of 11 bases. CDR1 and CDR2 (germline): LNHDA, SQIVND (reference sequence). CDR3 in amino acids: CASSIGPRGSYNEQFF. CDR3 sequence (DNA): TGTGCCAGTAGTATAGGGCCTAGGGGATCCTACAATGAGCAGTTCTTC.

This clone showed up just a few times. This chain joins TRBV6-5 and TRBJ2-1; no reliable D call. In germline, CDR1 is MNHEY, CDR2 SVGAGI. The CDR3 is 11 amino acids. V gave up 2 bases and J gave up 8 bases, with 4 bases separating them. The CDR3 region is CASSYQDEQFF. DNA of the CDR3: TGTGCCAGCAGTTACCAGGATGAGCAGTTCTTC.

The gene calls are TRBV28 and TRBJ1-1, with TRBD1 identical over 9 bases. This CDR3 comprises 16 residues. The ends lost 4 bases at V and 6 bases at J; junction bases unmatched: 12. Per the germline V gene, CDR1 is MDHEN and CDR2 is SYDVKM. The CDR3: CASSSNQGGQGSEAFF. Here the CDR3 DNA reads TGTGCCAGCAGTTCCAACCAGGGGGGACAGGGATCTGAAGCTTTCTTT.

This clone was detected once. The chain employs TRBV10-3 and TRBJ1-2; D uncertain. Germline V gene sequence: CDR1 ENHRY, CDR2 SYGVKD. Between the trimmed V and J ends, which lost 11 bases and 0 bases, there was a span of 13 bases. CDR3 length: 13 residues. Written as DNA, the CDR3 is TGTGCCGTTGGACGGGAAGCTAACTATGGCTACACCTTC. Protein product: CAVGREANYGYTF.

This clone was observed a handful of times. The genes are TRBV10-3 and TRBJ2-7; 10 bases are shared with TRBD1. CDR3 length equals 15 residues. Trimming took 3 bases from V and 7 from J; bases not matched to a gene: 9. CDR1 ENHRY and CDR2 SYGVKD come from the germline V gene. CDR3 amino acids: CAISELGQGMEEQYF. The CDR3 DNA follows: TGTGCCATCAGTGAACTGGGACAGGGGATGGAGGAGCAGTACTTC.

J is TRBJ2-5 and V is TRBV7-2, with D hard to call. CDR1 is SGHTA, CDR2 FQGNSA, per germline. V was trimmed by 8 bases and J by 0 bases, leaving 13 bases between them. The CDR3 is 14 amino acids. The CDR3 spells CASGVGHHQETQYF. CDR3 nucleotide sequence: TGTGCCAGCGGCGTAGGGCACCACCAAGAGACCCAGTACTTC.

This chain joins TRBV6-5 and TRBJ2-5, with 7 bases matching TRBD1. This CDR3 spans 11 amino acids. In germline, CDR1 is MNHEY, CDR2 SVGAGI. The CDR3 loop reads CTTGDGETQYF. The CDR3 bases are TGTACAACAGGGGACGGGGAGACCCAGTACTTC.

The chain is built from TRBV7-8 and TRBJ2-7, with TRBD1 as a possible D gene (5 bases). The V and J ends lost 1 base and 1 base respectively, with 8 bases between them. The CDR3 contains 14 residues. Germline CDR1 SGHVS, CDR2 FQNEAQ. CDR3 sequence (DNA): TGTGCCAGCAGCTTAGACGGACAATCCTACGAGCAGTACGTC. This encodes CASSLDGQSYEQYV.

The chain couples TRBV6-6 to TRBJ2-2; D gene ambiguous. The V gene lost 6 bases and the J gene lost 8 bases, with 10 bases spanning the gap. There are 12 residues in the CDR3. Germline-derived CDR1 and CDR2 are MNHNY and SVGAGI (reference sequence). This chain's CDR3 is CASSPRGGELFF. The CDR3, as DNA: TGTGCCAGCAGCCCTCGAGGTGGGGAGCTGTTTTTT.

This sequence joins TRBV27 and TRBJ1-6, with 8 bases that match TRBD1. Germline V lookup: CDR1 MNHEY, CDR2 SMNVEV (reference sequence). This CDR3 is built from 14 residues. J gave up 10 bases and V 5 bases, and 7 bases lay outside the gene matches. The CDR3: CASSLDRGDSPLHF. The CDR3 bases are TGTGCCAGCAGTCTAGACAGGGGTGACTCACCCCTCCACTTT.

The V gene is TRBV28, the J gene TRBJ1-2; the D gene is possibly TRBD1 (6 bases). CDR1 and CDR2 (germline): MDHEN, SYDVKM. This CDR3 has 13 residues. The V and J ends lost 3 bases and 5 bases respectively, with 10 bases between them. CDR3 sequence reads: CASSFQGLYGYTF. CDR3 nucleotides: TGTGCCAGCAGTTTCCAGGGGTTGTATGGCTACACCTTC.

The gene calls are TRBV5-1 and TRBJ1-5; TRBD1 is a possible D gene (6 bases). The CDR3 loop spans 14 amino acids. Trimming removed 7 bases from V and 7 bases from J, with 18 bases in between. Germline-derived CDR1 and CDR2 are SGHRS and YFSETQ. This CDR3 is CASGPQGSRQPQHF. DNA of the CDR3: TGCGCCAGCGGGCCACAGGGTTCAAGGCAGCCCCAGCATTTT.

The chain uses TRBV3-1 (or the pseudogene TRBV3-2) and TRBJ2-1; D possibly corresponds to TRBD2 (6 bases). V lost 1 base to trimming and J lost 10 bases, with 11 bases between them. CDR1 is LGHDT, CDR2 YNNKEL, per germline (reference sequence). CDR3 size: 13 residues. The CDR3 protein is CASSQVKEGEQFF. The DNA of the CDR3 is TGTGCCAGCAGCCAAGTCAAGGAGGGGGAGCAGTTCTTC.

V gene TRBV7-2 combines with J gene TRBJ1-5; 8 nucleotides match TRBD1. The CDR3 is made up of 14 amino acids. CDR1 is SGHTA and CDR2 is FQGNSA in the germline V gene. Unmatched junction bases numbered 1, after V lost 3 bases and J lost 3 bases. CDR3 loop: CASSLTGVNQPQHF. The CDR3 nucleotides read TGTGCCAGCAGCTTGACAGGGGTCAATCAGCCCCAGCATTTT.

The CDR3 DNA follows: TGTGCCAGCAGTGAAGCCTGGACAGCAATCGGGGATGGCTACACCTTC. This codes for CASSEAWTAIGDGYTF. The chain combines TRBV6-1 with TRBJ1-2, with D perhaps TRBD1 (6 bases). CDR3 size: 16 residues. The germline V gene encodes CDR1 MNHNS and CDR2 SASEGT. V gave up 0 bases and J gave up 6 bases, with 17 bases separating them.

V gene TRBV7-2 combines with J gene TRBJ1-1, with D possibly TRBD1 on 6 matching bases. Germline V CDR1 and CDR2: SGHTA, FQGNSA. The CDR3 spans 17 residues. V shed 5 bases and J shed 0 bases, with 19 bases lying between them. The CDR3 bases are TGTGCCAGCAGCCACAGGGCCATTGTTGGTCTGAACACTGAAGCTTTCTTT. Amino acids: CASSHRAIVGLNTEAFF.